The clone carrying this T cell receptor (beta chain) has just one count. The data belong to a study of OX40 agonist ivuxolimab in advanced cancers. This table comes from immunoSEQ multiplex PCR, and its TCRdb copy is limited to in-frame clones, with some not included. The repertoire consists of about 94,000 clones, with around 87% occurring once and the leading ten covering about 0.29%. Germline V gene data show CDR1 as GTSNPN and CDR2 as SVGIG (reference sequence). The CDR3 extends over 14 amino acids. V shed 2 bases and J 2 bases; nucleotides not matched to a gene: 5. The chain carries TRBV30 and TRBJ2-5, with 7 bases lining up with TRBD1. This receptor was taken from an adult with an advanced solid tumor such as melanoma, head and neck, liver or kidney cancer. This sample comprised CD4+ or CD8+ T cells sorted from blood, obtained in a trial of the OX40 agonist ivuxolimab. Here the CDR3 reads CAWSQGGQQETQYF. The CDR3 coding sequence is TGTGCCTGGAGTCAAGGGGGACAGCAAGAGACCCAGTACTTC.